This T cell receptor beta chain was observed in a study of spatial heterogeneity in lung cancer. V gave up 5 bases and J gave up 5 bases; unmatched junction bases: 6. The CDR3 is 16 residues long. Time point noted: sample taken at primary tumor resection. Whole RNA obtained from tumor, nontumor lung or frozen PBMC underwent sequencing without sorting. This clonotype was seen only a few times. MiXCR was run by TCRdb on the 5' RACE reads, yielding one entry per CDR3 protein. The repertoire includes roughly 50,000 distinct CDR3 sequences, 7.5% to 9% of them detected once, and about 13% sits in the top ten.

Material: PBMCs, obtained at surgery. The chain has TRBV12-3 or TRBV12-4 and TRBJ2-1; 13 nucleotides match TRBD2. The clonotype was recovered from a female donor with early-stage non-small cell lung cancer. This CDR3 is CASSPTSGGVHNEQFF. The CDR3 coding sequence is TGTGCCAGCAGTCCCACTAGCGGGGGGGTCCACAATGAGCAGTTCTTC.